The source of this TCR beta chain is a study of cytomegalovirus exposure and HLA in healthy donors. Primers for the PCR totalled 60 Vbeta and 13 Jbeta. Clones were sequenced by immunoSEQ multiplex PCR, and TCRdb holds only the in-frame ones, with some missing. The sample shows 170,000 or so clones, over 65% of them seen only once. CDR1 and CDR2 (germline): SGHNT, YENEEA. The J segment lost 11 bases and the V segment lost 5 bases, leaving 12 bases of the junction unmatched. The CDR3 length is 14 residues. Sequencing was done on a sample of PBMCs. The receptor's source is a young woman in good health and CMV-seropositive. This chain links TRBV11-3 with TRBJ1-1; 9 bases align to TRBD1. The CDR3, as DNA: TGTGCCAGCAGCACATGGACAGGGGAGCTGCGCGCTTTCTTT. Protein sequence: CASSTWTGELRAFF.